This TCR beta chain was captured in a study of blood T cells in healthy people across ages. Worth noting for this clonotype: Antigen unknown.

This CDR3 is built from 13 residues. Germline V gene sequence: CDR1 SQVTM, CDR2 ANQGSEA. With 4 bases removed from V and 4 bases from J, the gap between germline ends came to 13 bases. Overall study findings and caveats: Higher diversity, along with more naive CD4+ cells, distinguished long-lived donors from aged donors. Roughly linear age-related decline in beta diversity appeared, significant by age around 42.

Combining a sample-barcoded 5' primer with a J-beta primer mix, a second PCR ran for roughly 7 to 11 cycles. TCRdb ran MiXCR on the 5' RACE reads and lists one entry per CDR3 protein. The sample lists about 1.8 million distinct CDR3 sequences; roughly 49% were seen once. The sample consisted of blood. This sequence was found in a woman between 40 and 50 years old in good health. The rearrangement uses TRBV29-1 and TRBJ1-2, with D possibly matching TRBD1 (6 bases). DNA for the CDR3: TGCAGCGTTGCCCACAGGGAGAGCTATGGCTACACCTTC. Amino acids: CSVAHRESYGYTF.